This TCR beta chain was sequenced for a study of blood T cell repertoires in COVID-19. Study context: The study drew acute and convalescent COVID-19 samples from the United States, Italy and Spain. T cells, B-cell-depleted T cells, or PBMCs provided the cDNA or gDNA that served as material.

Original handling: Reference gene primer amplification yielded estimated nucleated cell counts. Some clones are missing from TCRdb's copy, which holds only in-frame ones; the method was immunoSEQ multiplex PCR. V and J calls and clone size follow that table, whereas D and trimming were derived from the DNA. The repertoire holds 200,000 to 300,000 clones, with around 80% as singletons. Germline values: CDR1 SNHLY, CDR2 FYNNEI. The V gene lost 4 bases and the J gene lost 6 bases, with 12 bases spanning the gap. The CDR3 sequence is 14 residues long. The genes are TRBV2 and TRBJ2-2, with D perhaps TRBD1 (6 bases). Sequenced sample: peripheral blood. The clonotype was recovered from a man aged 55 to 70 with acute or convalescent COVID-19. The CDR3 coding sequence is TGTGCCAGCAGTGGCCAGGGGTTACCCGGGGAGCTGTTTTTT. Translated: CASSGQGLPGELFF.